The entry that follows covers one T cell receptor (beta chain) sequence. CDR3 length equals 18 residues. Unmatched junction bases numbered 7, after V lost 4 bases and J lost 0 bases. The germline gives CDR1 SEHNR, CDR2 FQNEAQ (reference sequence). This specimen belongs to a study of T cells in pancreatic ductal adenocarcinoma. TCRdb's table, derived via immunoSEQ multiplex PCR, lists solely in-frame clones and lacks some. The sample shows some 16,000 clones, around 91% of them seen only once. The selected patients with pancreatic ductal adenocarcinoma had surgery but no neoadjuvant therapy. The chain recombines TRBV7-9 with TRBJ1-4; 11 nucleotides line up with TRBD1. The receptor was isolated from a human donor with pancreatic ductal adenocarcinoma. Source material: PBMCs. The CDR3 spells CASSYAGQGGATNEKLFF. The DNA for the CDR3 is TGTGCCAGCAGCTACGCGGGACAGGGGGGTGCAACTAATGAAAAACTGTTTTTT.